This T cell receptor beta chain was found in a study of shared clonotypes between healthy human individuals. Study observations and caveats: Non-shared clonotypes showed lower generation probabilities than clonotypes common to all four donors.

This CDR3 has 12 amino acids. Trimming removed 4 bases from V and 10 bases from J, with 13 bases in between. Germline V lookup: CDR1 MNHNS, CDR2 SASEGT. Naive CD8 cells were CD45RO-negative, positively selected for CCR7, excluding terminally differentiated effector memory CD45RA+ cells. Regarding this clone: What it recognizes is unknown.

Profiled with immunoSEQ multiplex PCR; TCRdb holds only in-frame clones, not every one. The sample has 660,000 or so clones; around 96% are singletons. The sample was naive CD8+ T cells sorted from blood. This TCR came from a woman in her 30s in good health. V gene TRBV6-1 combines with J gene TRBJ1-1; D not resolved. CDR3 sequence reads: CASSVGVFLAFF. The CDR3 region has the DNA TGTGCCAGCAGTGTGGGTGTGTTTCTAGCTTTCTTT.